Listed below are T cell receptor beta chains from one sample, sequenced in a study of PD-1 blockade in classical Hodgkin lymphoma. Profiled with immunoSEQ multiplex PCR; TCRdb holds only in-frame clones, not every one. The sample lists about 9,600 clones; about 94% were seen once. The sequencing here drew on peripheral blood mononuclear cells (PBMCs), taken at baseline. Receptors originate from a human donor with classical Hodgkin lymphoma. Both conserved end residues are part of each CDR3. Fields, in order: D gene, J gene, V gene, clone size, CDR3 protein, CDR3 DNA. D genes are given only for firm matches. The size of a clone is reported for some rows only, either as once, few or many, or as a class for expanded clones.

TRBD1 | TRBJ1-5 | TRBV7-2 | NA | CASSPRGTVDSNQPQHF | TGTGCCAGCAGCCCGAGGGGGACAGTGGATAGCAATCAGCCCCAGCATTTT
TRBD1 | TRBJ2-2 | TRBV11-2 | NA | CASSFRDRGTGELFF | TGTGCCAGCAGCTTCAGGGACAGGGGGACCGGGGAGCTGTTTTTT
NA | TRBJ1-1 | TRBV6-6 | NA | CASRDGTEAFF | TGTGCCAGCAGGGACGGGACTGAAGCTTTCTTT
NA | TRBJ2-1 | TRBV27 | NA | CASSLGPVGEQFF | TGTGCCAGCAGTTTAGGGCCAGTTGGTGAGCAGTTCTTC
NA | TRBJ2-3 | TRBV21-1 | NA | CASSRNPRTSGRASGTDTQYF | TGTGCCAGCAGCAGAAACCCCCGGACTAGCGGGAGGGCCTCCGGCACAGATACGCAGTATTTT
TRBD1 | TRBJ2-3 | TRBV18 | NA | CASSHTTIGQGGTDTQYF | TGTGCCAGCTCACATACGACGATAGGACAGGGGGGCACAGATACGCAGTATTTT
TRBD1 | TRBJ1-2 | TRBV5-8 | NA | CASGQGDGYTF | TGTGCCAGCGGACAGGGTGATGGCTACACCTTC
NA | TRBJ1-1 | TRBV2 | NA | CASGGEFIEAFF | TGTGCCAGCGGGGGAGAGTTTATTGAAGCTTTCTTT
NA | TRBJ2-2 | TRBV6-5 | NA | CASSYSRWGTGELFF | TGTGCCAGCAGTTACTCTAGGTGGGGCACCGGGGAGCTGTTTTTT
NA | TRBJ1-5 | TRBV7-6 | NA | CASSPNPGALLFPSNQPQHF | TGTGCCAGCAGCCCTAACCCCGGAGCCCTCCTTTTTCCATCCAATCAGCCCCAGCATTTT
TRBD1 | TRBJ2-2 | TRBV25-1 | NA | CASSEGPGTGNTGELFF | TGTGCCAGCAGTGAAGGCCCCGGGACAGGGAACACCGGGGAGCTGTTTTTT
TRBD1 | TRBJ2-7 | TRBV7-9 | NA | CASSSGQGDRYEQYF | TGTGCCAGCAGCTCGGGACAGGGGGACCGATACGAGCAGTACTTC
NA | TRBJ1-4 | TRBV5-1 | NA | CASSLGSWAGKLFF | TGCGCCAGCAGCTTGGGTAGTTGGGCGGGAAAACTGTTTTTT
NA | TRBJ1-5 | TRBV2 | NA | CASSETDARSASNQPQHF | TGTGCCAGCAGTGAAACTGACGCCAGGTCAGCTAGCAATCAGCCCCAGCATTTT
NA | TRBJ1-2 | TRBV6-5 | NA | CASRQGVWNYGYTF | TGTGCCAGCAGGCAGGGAGTATGGAACTATGGCTACACCTTC
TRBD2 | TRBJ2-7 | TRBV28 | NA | CASSLFSSGSAGEQYF | TGTGCCAGCAGTTTATTTTCTAGCGGGAGCGCTGGGGAGCAGTACTTC
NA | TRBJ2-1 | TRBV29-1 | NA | CSVVTGIAWFF | TGCAGCGTTGTGACGGGAATAGCGTGGTTCTTC
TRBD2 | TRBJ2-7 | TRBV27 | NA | CASSQILAGGPYEQYF | TGTGCCAGCAGTCAGATACTAGCGGGAGGTCCCTACGAGCAGTACTTC
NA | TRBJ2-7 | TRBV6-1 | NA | CASSEGRSYEQYF | TGTGCCAGCAGTGAAGGAAGATCCTACGAGCAGTACTTC
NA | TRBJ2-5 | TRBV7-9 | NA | CATKHVDSWKETQYF | TGTGCCACCAAACACGTGGACAGTTGGAAAGAGACCCAGTACTTC
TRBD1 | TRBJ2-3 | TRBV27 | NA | CASRRRTGSPGLPQYF | TGTGCCAGCCGACGGAGGACAGGGTCCCCCGGGTTACCGCAGTATTTT
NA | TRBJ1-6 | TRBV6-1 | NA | CASTREGGSNSPLHF | TGTGCCAGCACTCGCGAGGGAGGGAGCAATTCACCCCTCCACTTT
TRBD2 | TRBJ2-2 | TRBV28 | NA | CATDRLAGAGELFF | TGTGCCACCGACCGGCTAGCGGGTGCCGGGGAGCTGTTTTTT
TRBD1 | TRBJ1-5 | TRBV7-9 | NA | CASSPGQGYQPQHF | TGTGCCAGCAGCCCGGGACAGGGGTATCAGCCCCAGCATTTT
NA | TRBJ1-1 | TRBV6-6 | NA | CASSYGHLNTEAFF | TGTGCCAGCAGTTACGGACACTTGAACACTGAAGCTTTCTTT
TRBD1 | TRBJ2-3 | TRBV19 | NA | CASSEGQGTDTQYF | TGTGCCAGTAGTGAGGGACAGGGAACAGATACGCAGTATTTT
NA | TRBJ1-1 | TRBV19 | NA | CATGWSRLTEAFF | TGTGCCACCGGGTGGTCAAGATTAACTGAAGCTTTCTTT
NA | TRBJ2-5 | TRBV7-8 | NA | CASSLEGGETQYF | TGTGCCAGCAGCTTAGAGGGGGGGGAGACCCAGTACTTC
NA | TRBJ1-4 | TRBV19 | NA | CASQKGDEKLFF | TGTGCCAGTCAGAAGGGCGATGAAAAACTGTTTTTT
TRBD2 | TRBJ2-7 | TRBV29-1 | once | CSVGGELHEQYF | TGCAGCGTGGGGGGGGAGTTACACGAGCAGTACTTC
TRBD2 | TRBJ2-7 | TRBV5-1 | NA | CASRREGYEQYF | TGCGCCAGCAGGCGGGAGGGCTACGAGCAGTACTTC
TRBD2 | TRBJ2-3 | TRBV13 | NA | CASSRSGRGTSTDTQYF | TGTGCCAGCAGCCGGAGCGGGAGGGGCACTAGCACAGATACGCAGTATTTT
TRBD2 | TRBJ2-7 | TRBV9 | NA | CASSVRGDSYEQYF | TGTGCCAGCAGCGTACGGGGGGACTCCTACGAGCAGTACTTC
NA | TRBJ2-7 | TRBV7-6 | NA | CASSPVGARYEQYF | TGTGCCAGCAGCCCCGTAGGGGCGAGGTACGAGCAGTACTTC
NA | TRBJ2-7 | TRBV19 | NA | CASSAPPGSYEQYF | TGTGCCAGTAGTGCCCCTCCGGGATCCTACGAGCAGTACTTC
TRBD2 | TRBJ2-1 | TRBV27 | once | CASSLRTFGLAGGEEQFF | TGTGCCAGCAGTTTACGCACTTTCGGACTAGCGGGAGGAGAAGAGCAGTTCTTC
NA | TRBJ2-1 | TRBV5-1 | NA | CASSGVDRSATRINNEQFF | TGCGCCAGCTCAGGGGTGGACAGATCGGCCACCAGGATTAACAATGAGCAGTTCTTC
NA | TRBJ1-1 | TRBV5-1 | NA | CASSFGAEAFF | TGCGCCAGCAGCTTTGGGGCGGAAGCTTTCTTT
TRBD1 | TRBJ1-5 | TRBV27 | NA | CASSLAPGGLNQPQHF | TGTGCCAGCAGTTTAGCCCCAGGGGGCCTGAATCAGCCCCAGCATTTT
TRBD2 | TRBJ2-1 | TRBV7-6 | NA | CASTSPGGRAGNEQFF | TGTGCCAGCACCTCGCCGGGCGGGAGGGCAGGCAATGAGCAGTTCTTC
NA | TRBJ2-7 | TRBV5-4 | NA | CASSLPESSSLYEQYF | TGTGCCAGCAGCCTCCCCGAGTCTAGCAGTCTCTACGAGCAGTACTTC
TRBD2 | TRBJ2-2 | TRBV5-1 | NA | CASSYFLAGGHGELFF | TGCGCCAGCAGTTACTTCCTAGCGGGAGGACACGGGGAGCTGTTTTTT
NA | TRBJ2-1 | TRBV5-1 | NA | CASSARTSRSYNEQFF | TGCGCCAGCAGCGCCCGGACATCTCGCTCCTACAATGAGCAGTTCTTC
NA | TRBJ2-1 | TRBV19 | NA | CASSPSYNEQFF | TGTGCCAGTAGTCCTAGCTACAATGAGCAGTTCTTC
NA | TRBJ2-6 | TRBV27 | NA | CASSRQAASGANVLTF | TGTGCCAGCAGTCGACAGGCTGCCTCCGGGGCCAACGTCCTGACTTTC
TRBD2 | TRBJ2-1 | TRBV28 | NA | CASSFGGGNNEQFF | TGTGCCAGCAGTTTTGGCGGGGGAAACAATGAGCAGTTCTTC
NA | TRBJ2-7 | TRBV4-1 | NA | CASSAGRSEQYF | TGCGCCAGCAGTGCCGGAAGGAGTGAGCAGTACTTC
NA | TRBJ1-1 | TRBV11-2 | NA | CASSSLDRNTEAFF | TGTGCCAGCAGCTCATTGGACAGGAACACTGAAGCTTTCTTT
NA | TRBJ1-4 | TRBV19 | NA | CASSLIEGGNEKLFF | TGTGCCAGTAGCCTTATCGAGGGTGGTAATGAAAAACTGTTTTTT
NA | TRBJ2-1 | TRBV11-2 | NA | CASSLNGNEQFF | TGTGCCAGCAGCTTAAATGGGAATGAGCAGTTCTTC
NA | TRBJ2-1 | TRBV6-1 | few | CASSDSWGANNEQFF | TGTGCCAGCAGTGACTCGTGGGGCGCGAACAATGAGCAGTTCTTC
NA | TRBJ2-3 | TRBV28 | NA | CASSFPPGLTDTQYF | TGTGCCAGCAGTTTCCCTCCGGGTTTGACAGATACGCAGTATTTT
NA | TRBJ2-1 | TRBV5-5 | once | CASSLRPQPGHNNNEQFF | TGTGCCAGCAGCTTGCGACCCCAACCGGGACATAATAACAATGAGCAGTTCTTC
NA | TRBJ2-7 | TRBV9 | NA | CASGRGAGSSYEQYF | TGTGCCAGCGGGAGAGGTGCGGGATCCTCCTACGAGCAGTACTTC